Presented here are 2 T cell receptor beta chains from one specimen sequenced in a study of pediatric ulcerative colitis. Generated by immunoSEQ multiplex PCR, the TCRdb table keeps only in-frame clones and is missing some. The sample gives around 36,000 clones, about 81% of which show up once; approximately 1% is in the top ten. During colonoscopy, one to two rectal pinch biopsies were collected. Sequencing was done on a sample of gut tissue. The receptors stem from a boy aged 5-17 years with mild ulcerative colitis.

The rearrangement uses TRBV5-1 and TRBJ1-2; D gene ambiguous. Between the trimmed V and J ends, which lost 0 bases and 7 bases, there was a span of 16 bases. Looked up from germline, CDR1 is SGHRS and CDR2 is YFSETQ. The CDR3 extends over 15 amino acids. The CDR3 DNA reads TGCGCCAGCAGCTTGGAAGGTGCCCGGCGAGGTGGCTACACCTTC. It yields the protein CASSLEGARRGGYTF.

The gene calls are TRBV7-9 and TRBJ1-2, with TRBD1 as a possible D gene (5 bases). This CDR3 is built from 16 residues. CDR1 and CDR2 from the germline V gene are SEHNR and FQNEAQ (reference sequence). V lost 4 bases, J lost 8 bases, and 23 bases lay in between. CDR3 amino acids: CASSSGLPSRRDGYTF. DNA for the CDR3: TGTGCCAGCAGCTCAGGTCTGCCCAGCCGTCGGGACGGCTACACCTTC.